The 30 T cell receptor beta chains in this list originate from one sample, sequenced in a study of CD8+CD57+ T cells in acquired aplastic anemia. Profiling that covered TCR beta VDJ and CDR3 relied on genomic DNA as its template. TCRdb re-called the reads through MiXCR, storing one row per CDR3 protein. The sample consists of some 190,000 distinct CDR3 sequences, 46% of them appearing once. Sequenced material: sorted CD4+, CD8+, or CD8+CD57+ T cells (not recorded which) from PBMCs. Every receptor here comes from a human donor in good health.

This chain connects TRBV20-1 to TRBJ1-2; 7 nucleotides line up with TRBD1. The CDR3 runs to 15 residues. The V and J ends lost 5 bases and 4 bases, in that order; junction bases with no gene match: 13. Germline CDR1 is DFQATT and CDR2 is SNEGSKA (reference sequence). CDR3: CSASRGTRDLYGYTF. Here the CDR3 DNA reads TGCAGTGCTTCCAGGGGGACGCGGGATCTCTATGGCTACACCTTC.

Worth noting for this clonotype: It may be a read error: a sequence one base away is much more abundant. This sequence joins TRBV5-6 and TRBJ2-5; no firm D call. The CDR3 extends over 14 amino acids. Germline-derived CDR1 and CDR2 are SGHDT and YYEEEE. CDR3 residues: CASSLSGVQEAQYF. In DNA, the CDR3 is TGTGCCAGCAGCTTGAGTGGGGTACAAGAGGCCCAGTACTTC.

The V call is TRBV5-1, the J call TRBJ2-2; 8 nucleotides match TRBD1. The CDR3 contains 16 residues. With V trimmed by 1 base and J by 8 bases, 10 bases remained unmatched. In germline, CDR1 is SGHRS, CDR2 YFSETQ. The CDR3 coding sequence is TGCGCCAGCAGCTTGAGTGTCCAGGGGGCCTCGGGGGAGCTGTTTTTT. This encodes CASSLSVQGASGELFF.

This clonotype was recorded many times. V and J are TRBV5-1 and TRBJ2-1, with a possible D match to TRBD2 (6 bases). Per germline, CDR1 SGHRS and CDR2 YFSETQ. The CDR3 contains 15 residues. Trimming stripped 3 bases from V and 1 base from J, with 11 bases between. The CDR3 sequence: CASSWVGGSYNEQFF. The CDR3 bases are TGCGCCAGCAGCTGGGTTGGGGGGTCCTACAATGAGCAGTTCTTC.

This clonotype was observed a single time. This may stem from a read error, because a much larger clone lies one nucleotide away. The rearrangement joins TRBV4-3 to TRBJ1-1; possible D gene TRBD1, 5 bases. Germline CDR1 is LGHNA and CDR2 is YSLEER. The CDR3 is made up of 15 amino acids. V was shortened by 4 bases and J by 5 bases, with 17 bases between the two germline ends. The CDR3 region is CASSRNGDWGTEAFF. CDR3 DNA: TGCGCCAGCAGCCGGAACGGTGACTGGGGGACTGAAGCTTTCTTT.

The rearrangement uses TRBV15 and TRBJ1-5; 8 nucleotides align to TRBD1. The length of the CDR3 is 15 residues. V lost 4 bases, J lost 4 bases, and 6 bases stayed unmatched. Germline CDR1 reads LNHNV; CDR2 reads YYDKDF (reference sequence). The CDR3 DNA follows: TGTGCCACCAGCAACGGAGACAGGGGTAATCAGCCCCAGCATTTT. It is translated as CATSNGDRGNQPQHF.

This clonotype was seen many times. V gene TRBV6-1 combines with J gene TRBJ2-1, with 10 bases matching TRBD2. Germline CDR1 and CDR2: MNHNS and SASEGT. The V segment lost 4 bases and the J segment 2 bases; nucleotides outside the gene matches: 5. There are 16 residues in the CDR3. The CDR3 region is CASSARTSGPYNEQFF. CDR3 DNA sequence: TGTGCCAGCAGTGCTCGGACTAGCGGACCCTACAATGAGCAGTTCTTC.

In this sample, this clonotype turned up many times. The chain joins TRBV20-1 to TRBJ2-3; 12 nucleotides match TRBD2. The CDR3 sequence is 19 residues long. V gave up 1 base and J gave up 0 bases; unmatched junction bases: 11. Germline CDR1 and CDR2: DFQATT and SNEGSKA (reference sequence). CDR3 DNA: TGCAGTGCTAGAGGAGGACTAGCGGGGCAGGGGGATAGCACAGATACGCAGTATTTT. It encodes CSARGGLAGQGDSTDTQYF.

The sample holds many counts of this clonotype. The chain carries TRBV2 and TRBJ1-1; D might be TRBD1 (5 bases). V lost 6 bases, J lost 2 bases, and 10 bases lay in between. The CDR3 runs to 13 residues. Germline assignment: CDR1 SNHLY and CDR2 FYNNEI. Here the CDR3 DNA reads TGTGCCAGCAGCATCAGGGATAACACTGAAGCTTTCTTT. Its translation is CASSIRDNTEAFF.

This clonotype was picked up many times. The CDR3 DNA is TGTGCCAGCAGCGTACTCTCTTGGACAGGGCTTAATCAGCCCCAGCATTTT. Translating it yields CASSVLSWTGLNQPQHF. The chain uses TRBV9 and TRBJ1-5, with TRBD1 matching over 8 bases. After removal of 1 base from V and 4 bases from J, the junction contained 10 bases not matched to a gene. The length of the CDR3 is 17 residues. The germline V gene has CDR1 SGDLS and CDR2 YYNGEE.

CDR3 sequence (DNA): TGTGCCACCAGAGGGGGGGCAGGGAGCACTGAAGCTTTCTTT. This translates into CATRGGAGSTEAFF. V usage is TRBV15 and J usage is TRBJ1-1, with a tentative D call TRBD1 (6 bases). CDR3 size: 14 residues. CDR1 is LNHNV, CDR2 YYDKDF, per germline (reference sequence). Between the trimmed V and J ends, which lost 6 bases and 4 bases, there was a span of 15 bases. The variable domain in full, completed from reference TRBV15 and TRBJ1-1, reads DAMVIQNPRYQVTQFGKPVTLSCSQTLNHNVMYWYQQKSSQAPKLLFHYYDKDFNNEADTPDNFQSRRPNTSFCFLDIRSPGLGDTAMYLCATRGGAGSTEAFFGQGTRLTVV.

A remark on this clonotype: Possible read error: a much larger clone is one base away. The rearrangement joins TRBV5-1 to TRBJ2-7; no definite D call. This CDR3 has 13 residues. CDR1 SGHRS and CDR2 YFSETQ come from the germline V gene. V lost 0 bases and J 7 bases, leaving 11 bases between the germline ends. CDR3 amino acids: CASSLAVTNEQYF. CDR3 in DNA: TGCGCCAGCAGCTTGGCGGTTACCAATGAGCAGTACTTC.

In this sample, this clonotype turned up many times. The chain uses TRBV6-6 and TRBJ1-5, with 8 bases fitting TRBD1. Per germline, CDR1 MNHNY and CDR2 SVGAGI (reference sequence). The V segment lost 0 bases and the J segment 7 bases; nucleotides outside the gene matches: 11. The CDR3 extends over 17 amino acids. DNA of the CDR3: TGTGCCAGCAGTTACTCGACTGGGACAGGCGGTAACCAGCCCCAGCATTTT. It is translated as CASSYSTGTGGNQPQHF.

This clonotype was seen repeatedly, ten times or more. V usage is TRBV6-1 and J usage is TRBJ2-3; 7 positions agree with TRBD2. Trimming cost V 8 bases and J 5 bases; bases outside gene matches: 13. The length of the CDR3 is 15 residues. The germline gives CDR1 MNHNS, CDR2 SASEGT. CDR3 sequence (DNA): TGTGCCAGCGGAGGCCCCGAACTAGCGAGAGATACGCAGTATTTT. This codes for CASGGPELARDTQYF.

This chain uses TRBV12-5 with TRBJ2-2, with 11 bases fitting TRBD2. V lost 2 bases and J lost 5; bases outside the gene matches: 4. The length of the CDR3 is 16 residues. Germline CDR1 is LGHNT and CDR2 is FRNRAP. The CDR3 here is CASGLSLAGGTGELFF. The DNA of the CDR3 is TGTGCTAGTGGTTTGTCGTTAGCGGGAGGGACCGGGGAGCTGTTTTTT.

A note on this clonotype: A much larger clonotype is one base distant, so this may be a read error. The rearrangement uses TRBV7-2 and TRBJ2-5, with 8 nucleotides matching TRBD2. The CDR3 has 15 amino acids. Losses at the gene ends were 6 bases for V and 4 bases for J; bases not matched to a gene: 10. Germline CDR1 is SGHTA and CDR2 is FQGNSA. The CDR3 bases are TGTGCCAGCAGACCGGCGGGAGGCCTACCAGAGACCCAGTACTTC. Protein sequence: CASRPAGGLPETQYF. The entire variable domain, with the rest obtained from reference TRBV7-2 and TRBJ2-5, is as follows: GAGVSQSPSNKVTEKGKDVELRCDPISGHTALYWYRQSLGQGLEFLIYFQGNSAPDKSGLPSDRFSAERTGGSVSTLTIQRTQQEDSAVYLCASRPAGGLPETQYFGPGTRLLVL.

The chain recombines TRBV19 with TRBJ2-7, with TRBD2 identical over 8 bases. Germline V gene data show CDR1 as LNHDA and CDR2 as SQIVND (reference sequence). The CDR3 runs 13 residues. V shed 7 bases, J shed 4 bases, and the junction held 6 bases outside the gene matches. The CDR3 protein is CASNSGSGYEQYF. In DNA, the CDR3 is TGTGCCAGTAACAGCGGGAGCGGATACGAGCAGTACTTC.

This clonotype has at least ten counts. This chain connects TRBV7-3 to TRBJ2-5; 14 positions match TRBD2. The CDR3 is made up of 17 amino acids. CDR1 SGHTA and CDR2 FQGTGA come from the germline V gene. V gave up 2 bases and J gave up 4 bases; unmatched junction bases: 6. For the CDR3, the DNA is TGTGCCAGCAGCTTAGGGACTAGCGGGAGTTCAGGAGAGACCCAGTACTTC. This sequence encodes CASSLGTSGSSGETQYF.

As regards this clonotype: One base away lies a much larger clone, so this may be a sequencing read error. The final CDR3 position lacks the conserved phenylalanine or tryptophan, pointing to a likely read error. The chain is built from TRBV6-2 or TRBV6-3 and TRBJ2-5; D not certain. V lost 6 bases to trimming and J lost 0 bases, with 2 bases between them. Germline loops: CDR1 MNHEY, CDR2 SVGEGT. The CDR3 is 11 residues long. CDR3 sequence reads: CASRDQETQYL. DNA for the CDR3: TGTGCCAGCAGGGACCAAGAGACCCAGTACCTC.

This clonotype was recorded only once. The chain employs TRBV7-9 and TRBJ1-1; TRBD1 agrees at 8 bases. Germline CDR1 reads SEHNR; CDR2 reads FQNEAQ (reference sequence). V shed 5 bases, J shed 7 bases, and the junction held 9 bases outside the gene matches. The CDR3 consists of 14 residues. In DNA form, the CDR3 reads TGTGCCAGCAGCGCACGACAGGGGACTAATGAAGCTTTCTTT. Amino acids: CASSARQGTNEAFF.

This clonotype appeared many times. CDR3 sequence reads: CASSISETGELFF. The CDR3 DNA is TGTGCCAGTAGTATATCCGAAACCGGGGAGCTGTTTTTT. V gene TRBV19 combines with J gene TRBJ2-2; no clear D. From germline, CDR1 is LNHDA and CDR2 SQIVND (reference sequence). V gave up 2 bases and J gave up 5 bases, with 6 bases separating them. The CDR3 covers 13 residues.

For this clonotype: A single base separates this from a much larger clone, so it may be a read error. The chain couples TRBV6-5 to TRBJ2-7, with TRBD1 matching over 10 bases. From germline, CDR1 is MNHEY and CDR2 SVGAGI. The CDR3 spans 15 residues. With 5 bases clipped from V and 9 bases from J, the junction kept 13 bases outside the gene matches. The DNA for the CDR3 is TGTGCCAGCAGTGGACGCGGGACAGGGGAACTCGGGCAGTACTTC. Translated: CASSGRGTGELGQYF.

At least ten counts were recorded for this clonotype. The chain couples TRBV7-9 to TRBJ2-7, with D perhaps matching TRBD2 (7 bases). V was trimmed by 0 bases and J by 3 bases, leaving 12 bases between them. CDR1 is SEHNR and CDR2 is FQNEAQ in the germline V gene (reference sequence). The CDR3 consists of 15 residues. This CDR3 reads CASSLAGGRFYEQYF. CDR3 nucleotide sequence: TGTGCCAGCAGCTTAGCGGGGGGGCGCTTCTACGAGCAGTACTTC. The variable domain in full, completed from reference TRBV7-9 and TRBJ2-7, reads DTGVSQNPRHKITKRGQNVTFRCDPISEHNRLYWYRQTLGQGPEFLTYFQNEAQLEKSRLLSDRFSAERPKGSFSTLEIQRTEQGDSAMYLCASSLAGGRFYEQYFGPGTRLTVT.

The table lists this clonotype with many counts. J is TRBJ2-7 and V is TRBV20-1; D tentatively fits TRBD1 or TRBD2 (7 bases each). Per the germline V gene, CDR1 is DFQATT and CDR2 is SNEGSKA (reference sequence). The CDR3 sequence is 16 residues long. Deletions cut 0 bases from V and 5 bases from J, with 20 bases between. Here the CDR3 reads CSAREASRGGKNEQYF. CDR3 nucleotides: TGCAGTGCTAGAGAAGCCTCCAGGGGGGGAAAGAACGAGCAGTACTTC.

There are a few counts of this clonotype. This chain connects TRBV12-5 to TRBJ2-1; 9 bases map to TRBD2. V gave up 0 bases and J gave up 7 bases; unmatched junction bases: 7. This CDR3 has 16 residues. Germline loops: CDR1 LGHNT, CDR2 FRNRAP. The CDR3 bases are TGTGCTAGTGGTTTGGTAATAGCGGGAGTATTAAATGAGCAGTTCTTC. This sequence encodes CASGLVIAGVLNEQFF.

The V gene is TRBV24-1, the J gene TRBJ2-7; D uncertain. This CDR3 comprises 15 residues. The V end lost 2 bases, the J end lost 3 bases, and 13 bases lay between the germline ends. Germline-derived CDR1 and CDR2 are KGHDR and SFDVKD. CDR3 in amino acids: CATSDSRGPLYEQYF. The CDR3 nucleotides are TGTGCCACCAGTGATTCGCGAGGTCCTCTCTACGAGCAGTACTTC.

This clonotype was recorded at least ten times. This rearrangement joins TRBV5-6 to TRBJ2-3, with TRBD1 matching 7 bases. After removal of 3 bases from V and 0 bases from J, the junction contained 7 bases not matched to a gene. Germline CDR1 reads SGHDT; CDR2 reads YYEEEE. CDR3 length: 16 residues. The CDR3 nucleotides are TGTGCCAGCAGCTCACGGACAGGACAAAGCACAGATACGCAGTATTTT. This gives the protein CASSSRTGQSTDTQYF.

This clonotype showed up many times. The CDR3 coding sequence is TGTGCCAGTAGTATAGTGAGGGGGGGGAATGAGCAGTTCTTC. Translation: CASSIVRGGNEQFF. The chain carries TRBV19 and TRBJ2-1; a weak D match, TRBD2 (7 bases). Germline V lookup: CDR1 LNHDA, CDR2 SQIVND (reference sequence). CDR3 length equals 14 residues. Trimming pared 1 base from V and 7 bases from J, leaving 11 bases between. Drawing the rest from reference TRBV19 and TRBJ2-1, the complete variable domain is DGGITQSPKYLFRKEGQNVTLSCEQNLNHDAMYWYRQDPGQGLRLIYYSQIVNDFQKGDIAEGYSVSREKKESFPLTVTSAQKNPTAFYLCASSIVRGGNEQFFGPGTRLTVL.

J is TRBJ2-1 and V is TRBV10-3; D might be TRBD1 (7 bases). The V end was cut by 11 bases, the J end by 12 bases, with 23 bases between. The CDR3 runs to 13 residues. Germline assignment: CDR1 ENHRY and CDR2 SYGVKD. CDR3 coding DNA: TGTGCCGCCAGAGGTAGGAGGGACAGAGGGCAGTTCTTC. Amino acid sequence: CAARGRRDRGQFF.

The CDR3 nucleotides are TGCGCCAGCAGCTTGGAAGGGACACCCGCCTACGAGCAGTACTTC. It codes for CASSLEGTPAYEQYF. The chain is built from TRBV5-1 and TRBJ2-7, with a possible D match to TRBD1 (6 bases). CDR1 and CDR2 from the germline V gene are SGHRS and YFSETQ. The CDR3 is made up of 15 amino acids. The V end was cut by 0 bases, the J end by 2 bases, with 12 bases between.